This T cell receptor (beta chain) is from a study of control samples from healthy donors and cancer patients. Germline V gene lookup returns CDR1 SGDLS and CDR2 YYNGEE. V was clipped by 6 bases and J by 5 bases, with 14 bases between them. The CDR3 is 13 amino acids. Clones were read by immunoSEQ multiplex PCR, and TCRdb kept only the in-frame ones, dropping some. The table shows 200,000 or so clones, with about 94% occurring only once. The sequence derives from a man over 45 in good health. Sequencing was done on a sample of blood. The J gene is TRBJ2-5, the V gene TRBV9, with no clear D. CDR3 nucleotide sequence: TGTGCCAGCACGCGCTACCTCGGGGAGACCCAGTACTTC. It codes for CASTRYLGETQYF.